Below, 32 T cell receptor beta chains from the same sample are listed, as sequenced in a study of blood T cell repertoires in COVID-19. Produced via immunoSEQ multiplex PCR; TCRdb's table is partial and in-frame only. The table lists 200,000 to 250,000 clones, approximately 80% of them singletons, with 4.7% in the top ten. Sample: peripheral blood. The source is an older woman with acute or convalescent COVID-19.

V is TRBV28 and J is TRBJ2-3; D unresolved. CDR1 is MDHEN and CDR2 is SYDVKM in the germline V gene. This CDR3 spans 11 amino acids. Trimming removed 2 bases from V and 9 bases from J, with 6 bases in between. The CDR3 DNA reads TGTGCCAGCAGTTTAGGGCAGACGCAGTATTTT. Amino acids: CASSLGQTQYF.

This clone was found a few times. In the same sample, other DNA sequences code for this CDR3. In nucleotides, the CDR3 is TGTGCCAGCAGCTTGTACTACGAGCAGTACTTC. Protein: CASSLYYEQYF. The V gene is TRBV7-2, the J gene TRBJ2-7; D gene ambiguous. The CDR3 consists of 11 residues. The ends were cut back, 3 bases at V and 3 bases at J, with 3 bases in the middle. Germline V gene sequence: CDR1 SGHTA, CDR2 FQGNSA.

The chain has TRBV6-1 and TRBJ1-6; TRBD1 agrees at 8 bases. Germline CDR1 is MNHNS and CDR2 is SASEGT. The J segment lost 10 bases and the V segment lost 7 bases, leaving 9 bases of the junction unmatched. The CDR3 consists of 14 residues. The CDR3 nucleotides are TGTGCCAGCACCCGGACAGGGTCAGGATCACCCCTCCACTTT. Protein: CASTRTGSGSPLHF.

The rearrangement uses TRBV18 and TRBJ1-2, with D hard to call. V was trimmed by 1 base and J by 4 bases, leaving 16 bases between them. The germline V gene has CDR1 KGHSH and CDR2 LQKENI. The CDR3 extends over 16 amino acids. This CDR3 reads CASSPLLGRSGYGYTF. The CDR3 DNA sequence: TGTGCCAGCTCACCACTACTCGGTCGATCTGGCTATGGCTACACCTTC.

This chain uses TRBV29-1 with TRBJ1-1; weak D call: TRBD1 (5 bases). Germline V gives CDR1 SQVTM, CDR2 ANQGSEA. V was clipped by 5 bases and J by 1 base, with 11 bases between them. This CDR3 has 13 amino acids. CDR3 nucleotides: TGCAGCGTTAGGACAACTTCGAACACTGAAGCTTTCTTT. Amino acids: CSVRTTSNTEAFF.

CDR3 sequence (DNA): TGTGCCAGCAAATTAGGCGGGGGCCAGGGGGCTACCTACGAGCAGTACTTC. It codes for CASKLGGGQGATYEQYF. This chain joins TRBV27 and TRBJ2-7; D is possibly TRBD1 (8 bases). V gave up 7 bases and J gave up 2 bases, with 24 bases separating them. Germline values: CDR1 MNHEY, CDR2 SMNVEV (reference sequence). The CDR3 runs 17 residues.

This sequence joins TRBV5-5 and TRBJ1-5, with 7 positions matching TRBD1. Germline values: CDR1 SGHKS, CDR2 YYEKEE (reference sequence). J was trimmed by 5 bases and V by 5 bases; bases with no gene match: 10. This CDR3 is 15 amino acids long. As DNA, the CDR3 is TGTGCCAGCAGATACTCGGCCCAGGGGGATCAGCCCCAGCATTTT. This codes for CASRYSAQGDQPQHF.

The CDR3, as DNA: TGCGCCAGCAGCTTGGAAGGACGGACAAATTCACCCCTCCACTTT. Residues: CASSLEGRTNSPLHF. This chain links TRBV5-1 with TRBJ1-6; D might be TRBD1 (5 bases). This CDR3 has 15 amino acids. Germline CDR1 SGHRS, CDR2 YFSETQ. V shed 0 bases and J shed 7 bases, with 11 bases lying between them.

This clone was recorded only once. CDR3 coding DNA: TGTGCCAGCAGTGAAGGGTCAGTCGGGAACATTCAGTACTTC. It is translated as CASSEGSVGNIQYF. V is TRBV6-1 and J is TRBJ2-4; D remains ambiguous. CDR3 length equals 14 residues. V lost 1 base, J lost 7 bases, and 11 bases lay in between. The germline gives CDR1 MNHNS, CDR2 SASEGT.

The chain recombines TRBV19 with TRBJ1-2; the D is unclear. CDR3 length: 15 amino acids. The V end lost 6 bases, the J end lost 4 bases, and 18 bases lay between the germline ends. CDR1 is LNHDA, CDR2 SQIVND, per germline (reference sequence). CDR3 sequence reads: CASRLSDLQSYGYTF. Here the CDR3 DNA reads TGTGCCAGTAGGCTGTCAGATTTACAGAGCTATGGCTACACCTTC. The full variable domain, completed using reference TRBV19 and TRBJ1-2, is DGGITQSPKYLFRKEGQNVTLSCEQNLNHDAMYWYRQDPGQGLRLIYYSQIVNDFQKGDIAEGYSVSREKKESFPLTVTSAQKNPTAFYLCASRLSDLQSYGYTFGSGTRLTVV.

The chain employs TRBV4-2 and TRBJ1-1; D is unresolved. This CDR3 is built from 14 residues. In germline, CDR1 is LGHNA, CDR2 YNFKEQ. The V end was cut by 1 base, the J end by 5 bases, with 11 bases between. The CDR3 protein is CASSQVDVTTEAFF. CDR3 DNA sequence: TGTGCCAGCAGCCAAGTAGATGTTACGACTGAAGCTTTCTTT.

V usage is TRBV3-1 (or the pseudogene TRBV3-2) and J usage is TRBJ1-2; perhaps TRBD1 as D (6 bases). Trimming removed 7 bases at V and 4 bases at J, with 16 bases between. Germline V gene lookup returns CDR1 LGHDT and CDR2 YNNKEL (reference sequence). The CDR3 sequence is 14 residues long. The CDR3 sequence is CASTGGASGYGYTF. In nucleotides, the CDR3 is TGTGCCAGCACGGGGGGGGCGAGCGGCTATGGCTACACCTTC.

DNA of the CDR3: TGTGCCAGCAGTTTATATATCCCTCCCGTACAGGGTTTGGCAGATTCACCCCTCCACTTT. Protein: CASSLYIPPVQGLADSPLHF. The chain joins TRBV27 to TRBJ1-6, with D tentatively TRBD1 (6 bases). Between the trimmed V and J ends, which lost 1 base and 8 bases, there was a span of 27 bases. CDR1 is MNHEY, CDR2 SMNVEV, per germline (reference sequence). This CDR3 has 20 residues.

J is TRBJ1-1 and V is TRBV12-3 or TRBV12-4; tentatively, D is TRBD1 (5 bases). The CDR3 has 13 residues. The ends were cut back, 6 bases at V and 4 bases at J, with 12 bases in the middle. CDR3: CASSPIGGTEAFF. As DNA, the CDR3 is TGTGCCAGCAGCCCCATCGGGGGCACTGAAGCTTTCTTT.

This clone occurred a few times. The CDR3 reads CAIRRDRSDSPLHF. For the CDR3, the DNA is TGTGCCATCAGACGGGACAGATCGGATTCACCCCTCCACTTT. This rearrangement joins TRBV10-3 to TRBJ1-6; the match to TRBD1 covers 7 bases. With 6 bases clipped from V and 8 bases from J, the junction kept 7 bases outside the gene matches. The CDR3 is 14 residues long. Germline V gene lookup returns CDR1 ENHRY and CDR2 SYGVKD.

The chain joins TRBV6-5 to TRBJ1-6; no reliable D call. Germline loops: CDR1 MNHEY, CDR2 SVGAGI. V was trimmed by 6 bases and J by 1 base, leaving 7 bases between them. The CDR3 spans 14 residues. The CDR3 spells CASSRSSYNSPLHF. CDR3 sequence (DNA): TGTGCCAGCAGCCGTAGTTCCTATAATTCACCCCTCCACTTT.

This clone was counted a single time. The gene calls are TRBV18 and TRBJ2-3; the D is unclear. Germline V gene sequence: CDR1 KGHSH, CDR2 LQKENI. V lost 8 bases to trimming and J lost 4 bases, with 7 bases between them. There are 11 residues in the CDR3. The CDR3 is CASGNSDTQYF. CDR3 DNA: TGTGCCAGCGGCAATTCAGATACGCAGTATTTT.

This clone has only one observation. This rearrangement joins TRBV6-6 to TRBJ1-1; TRBD1 matches at 7 bases. The CDR3 is 12 residues long. With V trimmed by 6 bases and J by 5 bases, 3 bases remained unmatched. Germline V gives CDR1 MNHNY, CDR2 SVGAGI (reference sequence). The CDR3 DNA reads as TGTGCCAGCAGCATCAGGGGGACTGAAGCTTTCTTT. It translates to CASSIRGTEAFF.

The genes are TRBV4-3 and TRBJ1-2; D unclear. V lost 0 bases and J lost 7, with 12 bases in between. CDR3 size: 14 residues. The germline CDR1 and CDR2 sequences are LGHNA and YSLEER. The CDR3 reads CASSQDSREAGYTF. The CDR3 DNA follows: TGCGCCAGCAGCCAAGATTCACGGGAAGCTGGCTACACCTTC.

This chain uses TRBV19 with TRBJ1-5, with 9 nucleotides matching TRBD1. There are 15 residues in the CDR3. Looked up from germline, CDR1 is LNHDA and CDR2 is SQIVND (reference sequence). Unmatched junction bases numbered 6, after V lost 5 bases and J lost 4 bases. Here the CDR3 DNA reads TGTGCCAGTAGTTCGGACAGGGGATGGAATCAGCCCCAGCATTTT. Translating gives CASSSDRGWNQPQHF.

This clone appeared a few times. The chain couples TRBV2 to TRBJ2-7; 8 bases fit TRBD1. Unmatched junction bases numbered 2, after V lost 10 bases and J lost 0 bases. Germline V gene sequence: CDR1 SNHLY, CDR2 FYNNEI. The CDR3 runs to 12 residues. The CDR3 coding sequence is TGTGCCACGGGACAGGTCTCCTACGAGCAGTACTTC. This translates into CATGQVSYEQYF.

This clone occurred many times. This sequence joins TRBV20-1 and TRBJ2-7, with 7 bases lining up with TRBD2. V shed 3 bases and J 4 bases; nucleotides not matched to a gene: 12. CDR1 is DFQATT and CDR2 is SNEGSKA in the germline V gene (reference sequence). The CDR3 contains 15 residues. The CDR3 region has the DNA TGCAGTGCTAGTGAGGTGGGACTAACCTTATACGAGCAGTACTTC. Encoded protein: CSASEVGLTLYEQYF.

The chain carries TRBV28 and TRBJ1-2, with D perhaps TRBD1 (5 bases). Germline values: CDR1 MDHEN, CDR2 SYDVKM. This CDR3 region has 14 residues. Trimming took 4 bases from V and 2 from J, leaving 11 bases between them. The CDR3: CASSSGGDNYGYTF. For the CDR3, the DNA is TGTGCCAGCAGTTCCGGGGGGGACAACTATGGCTACACCTTC.

This chain connects TRBV5-1 to TRBJ2-1; D may be TRBD2 (5 bases). V was shortened by 5 bases and J by 8 bases, with 8 bases between the two germline ends. Germline lookup yields CDR1 SGHRS and CDR2 YFSETQ. There are 11 residues in the CDR3. CDR3 bases: TGCGCCAGCAGTCGGACTGATGAGCAGTTCTTC. It encodes CASSRTDEQFF. Variable domain in full (rest from reference TRBV5-1 and TRBJ2-1): KAGVTQTPRYLIKTRGQQVTLSCSPISGHRSVSWYQQTPGQGLQFLFEYFSETQRNKGNFPGRFSGRQFSNSRSEMNVSTLELGDSALYLCASSRTDEQFFGPGTRLTVL.

The chain links TRBV19 to TRBJ1-1; 7 bases agree with TRBD1. This CDR3 is 14 amino acids long. V shed 6 bases and J 4 bases; nucleotides not matched to a gene: 8. The germline CDR1 and CDR2 sequences are LNHDA and SQIVND (reference sequence). CDR3 amino acids: CASSRGQVATEAFF. The CDR3 bases are TGTGCCAGTAGCAGAGGACAGGTGGCCACTGAAGCTTTCTTT.

The rearrangement joins TRBV19 to TRBJ1-2; D might be TRBD1 (5 bases). Trimming shortened V by 0 bases and J by 6 bases, and 11 bases separated the two germline ends. Germline-derived CDR1 and CDR2 are LNHDA and SQIVND (reference sequence). The CDR3 contains 14 residues. In DNA, the CDR3 is TGTGCCAGTAGTATAGATCAGGGCTTCAATGGCTACACCTTC. Translating gives CASSIDQGFNGYTF. Supplemented by reference TRBV19 and TRBJ1-2, the full variable domain reads DGGITQSPKYLFRKEGQNVTLSCEQNLNHDAMYWYRQDPGQGLRLIYYSQIVNDFQKGDIAEGYSVSREKKESFPLTVTSAQKNPTAFYLCASSIDQGFNGYTFGSGTRLTVV.

The chain has TRBV7-8 and TRBJ1-2; D is perhaps TRBD1 (5 bases). Trimming pared 4 bases from V and 8 bases from J, leaving 8 bases between. The CDR3 spans 11 residues. In germline, CDR1 is SGHVS, CDR2 FQNEAQ. CDR3 amino acids: CASSSGRGYTF. The CDR3 DNA reads as TGTGCCAGCAGCTCAGGGCGCGGCTACACCTTC.

This chain uses TRBV11-3 with TRBJ2-2; 8 bases line up with TRBD2. CDR3 length: 15 residues. Germline loops: CDR1 SGHNT, CDR2 YENEEA. V was clipped by 5 bases and J by 6 bases; unmatched bases: 8. Here the CDR3 reads CASSAPGLGSGELFF. CDR3 bases: TGTGCCAGCAGCGCACCGGGACTAGGATCCGGGGAGCTGTTTTTT.

The chain couples TRBV5-1 to TRBJ1-2; D possibly corresponds to TRBD1 (6 bases). Looked up from germline, CDR1 is SGHRS and CDR2 is YFSETQ. Trimming removed 3 bases at V and 6 bases at J, with 15 bases between. The CDR3 length is 14 residues. CDR3 DNA sequence: TGCGCCAGCAGCTCGTCAGGGGATTGGAATGGCTACACCTTC. Translated: CASSSSGDWNGYTF.

J is TRBJ1-2 and V is TRBV12-3 or TRBV12-4; D not certain. Trimming shortened V by 7 bases and J by 3 bases, and 12 bases separated the two germline ends. The CDR3 sequence is 13 residues long. This CDR3 reads CASTKREDYGYTF. The CDR3, as DNA: TGTGCCAGCACCAAACGGGAAGACTATGGCTACACCTTC.

On this clone itself: The junction shows a germline mismatch at one end, possibly a read error. The chain has TRBV7-2 and TRBJ2-7, with 10 nucleotides matching TRBD1. The germline gives CDR1 SGHTA, CDR2 FQGNSA. This CDR3 comprises 13 residues. CDR3 sequence reads: CASSIGTGVLMAF. The CDR3 DNA reads TGTGCCAGCAGCATCGGGACAGGGGTTCTCATGGCCTTC.

This clone was counted once. This chain links TRBV18 with TRBJ1-2; TRBD1 might be the D (5 bases). The germline gives CDR1 KGHSH, CDR2 LQKENI. This CDR3 is built from 12 residues. V was cut by 5 bases and J by 5 bases, with 9 bases left in between. CDR3 coding DNA: TGTGCCAGCTCAGAGGGACTTTATGGCTACACCTTC. Its protein is CASSEGLYGYTF.